This T cell receptor (beta chain) was found in a study of beta chain features in type 1 diabetes. Study information: Across all samples, some 98 million sorted cells were examined. Notes on the study in general: The study left unresolved whether HLA type influences TCRB rearrangement. For Type 1 diabetes patients, all four CD4+ subsets carried TCRB CDR3s that were moderately but significantly shorter.

This clone has a single count. Its target is unknown. cDNA synthesis used the whole RNA isolate, giving expressed TCRB sequences. Naive, central memory and regulatory T cell samples averaged approximately 3.9 million immunoSEQ reads each. Generated by immunoSEQ multiplex PCR, the TCRdb table keeps only in-frame clones and is missing some. This table has 25,000 to 30,000 clones, around three fifths appearing once. V trimming: 2 bases; J trimming: 2 bases; junction bases outside the gene matches: 9. Germline V gives CDR1 GTSNPN, CDR2 SVGIG (reference sequence). The CDR3 covers 17 residues. The receptor's source is a woman under 30 with type 1 diabetes. The sample taken for sequencing was Tregs from blood. This chain connects TRBV30 to TRBJ2-2, with 9 positions matching TRBD2. CDR3 amino acids: CAWSLGLAATNTGELFF. The CDR3 coding sequence is TGTGCCTGGAGTTTGGGACTAGCAGCTACCAACACCGGGGAGCTGTTTTTT.